Listed below are T cell receptor beta chains from one sample, sequenced in a study of early T cells in non-severe SARS-CoV-2 infection. From the 5' RACE reads, TCRdb called clonotypes with MiXCR, one entry per CDR3 protein. The table has about 31,000 distinct CDR3 sequences, 5.4% seen once. The sequenced sample was whole blood. The receptors derive from an adult who was a healthcare worker with PCR-confirmed SARS-CoV-2 infection or an uninfected control (not recorded which). Both conserved end residues are part of each CDR3. The D gene is left open where the match is weak. Size tells how often a clone was seen (once, few, many) or the class of an expanded clone, and some rows leave it out.

>TRBJ2-3|.|TRBV30|few
TGTGCCTGGAGTGTACTCGGCGGACCCGATACGCAGTATTTT
CAWSVLGGPDTQYF
>TRBJ2-3|.|TRBV6-2/TRBV6-3|many
TGTGCCAGCAGTTATGGGGGCGCCGGACGGGGAACGCAGTATTTT
CASSYGGAGRGTQYF
>TRBJ2-3|.|TRBV7-3|.
TGTGCCAGCAGCTTAATGGGAGGGGGCGATGCAGATACGCAGTATTTT
CASSLMGGGDADTQYF
>TRBJ1-5|TRBD1|TRBV2|many
TGTGCCAGCAGTGAAGCAGGGGGCGCGGCCCAGCATTTT
CASSEAGGAAQHF
>TRBJ2-5|.|TRBV13|many
TGTGCCAGCAGCTTAGGCCGCGGGGATCAAGAGACCCAGTACTTC
CASSLGRGDQETQYF
>TRBJ2-3|.|TRBV5-1|few
TGCGCCAGCAGCTTAGGGACAACTGGCACAGATACGCAGTATTTT
CASSLGTTGTDTQYF
>TRBJ2-7|.|TRBV20-1|few
TGCAGTGCTCGGGACCGCAACTCCTACGAGCAGTACTTC
CSARDRNSYEQYF
>TRBJ1-2|.|TRBV2|many
TGTGCCAGCAGCAGGGAAAACTATGGCTACACCTTC
CASSRENYGYTF
>TRBJ2-5|.|TRBV11-2|many
TGTGCCAGCAGCTTAGCGTGGGGAGGAGTCAGGCCCCAAGAGACCCAGTACTTC
CASSLAWGGVRPQETQYF
>TRBJ2-1|.|TRBV30|.
TGTGCCTGGAGTGTACTTCGGGGGGAGCAGTTCTTC
CAWSVLRGEQFF
>TRBJ2-3|.|TRBV29-1|.
TGCAGCGTTGAAACGCTGTCTACAGATACGCAGTATTTT
CSVETLSTDTQYF
>TRBJ1-2|.|TRBV19|many
TGTGCCAGTAGTATTTATCGGACCGGCTATGGCTACACCTTC
CASSIYRTGYGYTF
>TRBJ1-2|TRBD1|TRBV29-1|.
TGCAGCGTTGACAGGACAGGGGCGGCTGGCTACACCTTC
CSVDRTGAAGYTF
>TRBJ2-3|.|TRBV19|.
TGTGCCAGTAGTATCTTATACGGGGATACGCAGTATTTT
CASSILYGDTQYF
>TRBJ1-2|.|TRBV2|.
TGTGCCAGCAGTGAGAATGCAGGCGGCTACACCTTC
CASSENAGGYTF
>TRBJ2-5|TRBD2|TRBV4-3|.
TGCGCCAGCAGCCAAGATTGGACTAGCCCTCAAGAGACCCAGTACTTC
CASSQDWTSPQETQYF
>TRBJ1-6|TRBD1|TRBV12-3/TRBV12-4|few
TGTGCCAGCAGCACAGGGGGTAGTTCACCCCTCCACTTT
CASSTGGSSPLHF
>TRBJ1-1|TRBD1|TRBV20-1|few
TGCAGTGCTAGAGAGACCGGGACAGGGGCCGTTGAAGCTTTCTTT
CSARETGTGAVEAFF
>TRBJ1-5|TRBD1|TRBV6-1|many
TGTGCCAGCACCCTGACGGGACAGGATCAATATCATAGCAATCAGCCCCAGCATTTT
CASTLTGQDQYHSNQPQHF
>TRBJ1-2|.|TRBV28|many
TGTGCCAGCAGTTCTTTCCGGTTTGGCTACACCTTC
CASSSFRFGYTF
>TRBJ1-1|.|TRBV30|many
TGTGCCTGGGCATCGGATCACCGGGACACCGAAGCTTTCTTT
CAWASDHRDTEAFF
>TRBJ2-3|TRBD1|TRBV5-6|many
TGTGCCAGCAGCTTAGGGGGCTCTAAGGGCACAGATACGCAGTATTTT
CASSLGGSKGTDTQYF
>TRBJ2-3|.|TRBV20-1|many
TGCAGTGCTCGGGATGAGGGGACAGATACGCAGTATTTT
CSARDEGTDTQYF
>TRBJ2-1|.|TRBV7-3|.
TGTGCCAGCAGCTTAAACCCGGGGAATGAGCAGTTCTTC
CASSLNPGNEQFF
>TRBJ2-5|TRBD1|TRBV20-1|many
TGCAGTGCTAGAGTAGGGGGCGTAGAGACCCAGTACTTC
CSARVGGVETQYF
>TRBJ1-1|TRBD1|TRBV5-1|few
TGCGCCAGCAGCTTGGGGGAACCGGGACAGGAAGCTTTCTTT
CASSLGEPGQEAFF
>TRBJ2-5|.|TRBV2|.
TGTGCCAGCATCAGGGACACCCCCAAGGAGACCCAGTACTTC
CASIRDTPKETQYF
>TRBJ1-6|.|TRBV4-3|many
TGCGCCAGCAGCCAAGATTACTATAATTCACCCCTCCACTTT
CASSQDYYNSPLHF
>TRBJ1-2|TRBD1|TRBV5-8|.
TGTGCCAGCAGCCTGAGTCCCGGGACAGGGTTTGTACATGGCTACACCTTC
CASSLSPGTGFVHGYTF
>TRBJ1-4|.|TRBV18|few
TGTGCCAGCTCACCCGAAAACGAAAAACTGTTTTTT
CASSPENEKLFF
>TRBJ2-2|.|TRBV18|many
TGTGCCAGCTCACCATCGTACACCGGGGAGCTGTTTTTT
CASSPSYTGELFF
>TRBJ1-3|.|TRBV6-4|.
TGTGCCAGCAGTGACAGTCCTGGAAACACCATATATTTT
CASSDSPGNTIYF
>TRBJ2-2|.|TRBV10-3|many
TGTGCCATCAGTGATCGCGGCAGTACCAACACCGGGGAGCTGTTTTTT
CAISDRGSTNTGELFF
>TRBJ1-1|.|TRBV5-1|.
TGCGCCAGCAGCTTGAAGGGGCCGAACACTGAAGCTTCCTTT
CASSLKGPNTEASF
>TRBJ2-7|.|TRBV6-6|few
TGTGCCAGCACCGTTAATGCGGAGTACGAGCAGTACTTC
CASTVNAEYEQYF
>TRBJ1-5|.|TRBV6-6|.
TGTGCCAGCAGTTTGGTCCAAAATAGCAATCAGCCCCAGCATTTT
CASSLVQNSNQPQHF
>TRBJ2-7|TRBD1|TRBV11-2|many
TGTGCCAGCAGCCGGACGGACAGGGTCTACGAGCAGTACTTC
CASSRTDRVYEQYF
>TRBJ1-4|.|TRBV7-9|many
TGTGCCAGCAGCTTAGAAAGGGAAAAACTGTTTTTT
CASSLEREKLFF
>TRBJ1-6|TRBD1|TRBV20-1|few
TGCAGTGCTAGAGAGAACAGGGGCTATAATTCACCCCTCCACTTT
CSARENRGYNSPLHF
>TRBJ2-4|TRBD1|TRBV29-1|many
TGCAGCGTCGGACAGGGGGTTGGGAACATTCAGTACTTC
CSVGQGVGNIQYF
>TRBJ1-2|.|TRBV25-1|few
TGTGCCAGCAGTGACCACTCCTATGGCTACACCTTC
CASSDHSYGYTF
>TRBJ2-1|.|TRBV6-6|many
TGTGCCAGCAGTTACTCCGCAGAGGGACATGAGCAGTTCTTC
CASSYSAEGHEQFF
>TRBJ2-5|TRBD1|TRBV5-1|few
TGCGCCAGCAGCTCTGGGACAGGGATGGTAGAGACCCAGTACTTC
CASSSGTGMVETQYF
>TRBJ1-5|.|TRBV5-1|.
TGCGCCAGCAGCTTGGATGGCAGGGGAATACATCAGCCCCAGCATTTT
CASSLDGRGIHQPQHF
>TRBJ2-5|TRBD2|TRBV4-2|many
TGTGCCAGCAGCCCACTTGGACTAGCGGGGGGGCCCACCCAAGAGACCCAGTACTTC
CASSPLGLAGGPTQETQYF
>TRBJ2-1|.|TRBV20-1|medium-sized
TGCAGTGCTCCCGGGGCAAATGAGCAGTTCTTC
CSAPGANEQFF
>TRBJ2-7|.|TRBV6-5|.
TGTGCCAGCAGTTCTAGGAGAGACAGGACCTACGAGCAGTACTTC
CASSSRRDRTYEQYF
>TRBJ2-7|TRBD2|TRBV5-1|few
TGCGCCAGCAGCTTGGAACTAGCGGGAGTTGTGGAGCAGTACTTC
CASSLELAGVVEQYF
>TRBJ2-3|.|TRBV18|many
TGTGCCAGCTCCGCGGTGGGGTTCACAGATACGCAGTATTTT
CASSAVGFTDTQYF